This is a list of T cell receptor beta chains from one sample in a study of shared clonotypes between healthy human individuals. Sequencing used immunoSEQ multiplex PCR; TCRdb keeps in-frame clones, though not all of them. The table records about 820,000 clones, 85% to 95% of them present only once. Sequencing input: naive CD8+ T cells sorted from blood. The receptors originated from a man between 25 and 39 years old in good health. Both conserved end residues are part of each CDR3. D genes are given only for firm matches. Part of the rows lack a size; the others show once, few, many or a class for expanded clones.

.	.	TRBJ2-2	TRBV9	CASSVWAGTGELFF	TGTGCCAGCAGCGTTTGGGCAGGCACCGGGGAGCTGTTTTTT
.	.	TRBJ1-1	TRBV27	CASSSQSAGWNTEAFF	TGTGCCAGCAGTTCCCAATCGGCCGGGTGGAACACTGAAGCTTTCTTT
.	few	TRBJ2-5	TRBV4-1	CASSQETDRLGEQETQYF	TGCGCCAGCAGCCAAGAAACAGATCGGCTAGGGGAACAAGAGACCCAGTACTTC
.	.	TRBJ1-2	TRBV27	CASSLSGGNHGYTF	TGTGCCAGCAGTTTATCGGGAGGGAATCATGGCTACACCTTC
TRBD2	.	TRBJ2-3	TRBV5-6	CASSLRRRTSISTDTQYF	TGTGCCAGCAGCTTGAGAAGGAGGACTAGCATTAGCACAGATACGCAGTATTTT
TRBD2	.	TRBJ2-2	TRBV28	CASSLLASGSSGELFF	TGTGCCAGCAGTTTATTGGCTAGCGGGAGCTCCGGGGAGCTGTTTTTT
.	once	TRBJ2-7	TRBV5-1	CASSSELYEQYF	TGCGCCAGCAGCTCTGAACTCTACGAGCAGTACTTC
.	.	TRBJ2-7	TRBV29-1	CSVDQGRGTYEQYF	TGCAGCGTTGACCAGGGACGGGGAACCTACGAGCAGTACTTC
.	.	TRBJ1-5	TRBV28	CASTIILPTRRMSNQPQHF	TGTGCCAGCACCATTATATTACCCACCCGCAGGATGAGCAATCAGCCCCAGCATTTT
.	.	TRBJ2-7	TRBV27	CASSGGADYEQYF	TGTGCCAGCAGTGGTGGGGCGGACTACGAGCAGTACTTC
.	.	TRBJ2-7	TRBV11-2	CAIRRGNEQYF	TGTGCCATCCGGCGGGGAAACGAGCAGTACTTC
.	.	TRBJ2-7	TRBV2	CASSADRTYEQYF	TGTGCCAGCAGTGCAGACAGGACCTACGAGCAGTACTTC
TRBD1	.	TRBJ2-7	TRBV7-9	CASSDRDSGQYF	TGTGCCAGCTCCGACAGGGATTCGGGGCAGTACTTC
TRBD1	once	TRBJ1-4	TRBV5-4	CASSSDPRTGGEKLFF	TGTGCCAGCAGCTCCGATCCACGGACAGGCGGGGAAAAACTGTTTTTT
.	.	TRBJ2-7	TRBV6-5	CASSTTVRSYEQYF	TGTGCCAGCAGCACGACAGTTCGCTCCTACGAGCAGTACTTC
.	.	TRBJ2-7	TRBV11-2	CASSLQVSYEQYF	TGTGCCAGCAGCTTACAGGTTTCCTACGAGCAGTACTTC
.	.	TRBJ2-1	TRBV10-2	CASSDREQFF	TGCGCCAGCAGTGATCGGGAGCAGTTCTTC
TRBD1	.	TRBJ2-7	TRBV11-3	CASSDTGAEQEQYF	TGTGCCAGCAGCGATACAGGGGCAGAGCAAGAGCAGTACTTC
.	.	TRBJ1-2	TRBV4-3	CASSQAASNYGYTF	TGCGCCAGCAGCCAAGCCGCGAGTAACTATGGCTACACCTTC
.	.	TRBJ2-4	TRBV30	CAWSGHTNIQYF	TGTGCCTGGAGTGGTCATACGAACATTCAGTACTTC
.	.	TRBJ1-2	TRBV11-2	CASSLLWEGYTF	TGTGCCAGCAGCTTATTGTGGGAAGGCTACACCTTC
.	.	TRBJ2-7	TRBV15	CATSRDSGSSTYEQYF	TGTGCCACCAGCAGAGATTCAGGGTCAAGCACCTACGAGCAGTACTTC
.	.	TRBJ2-7	TRBV7-2	CASSRDLPETYEQYF	TGTGCCAGCAGTCGGGACCTCCCGGAAACCTACGAGCAGTACTTC
.	.	TRBJ2-5	TRBV25-1	CASSDGRKETQYF	TGTGCCAGCAGTGACGGTCGAAAAGAGACCCAGTACTTC
.	.	TRBJ2-1	TRBV7-8	CASSLAPGYNEQFF	TGTGCCAGCAGCTTAGCGCCGGGATACAATGAGCAGTTCTTC